Presented here are 15 T cell receptor beta chains from one specimen sequenced in a study of T cell responses to AZD1222 COVID-19 vaccine. Clones were sequenced by immunoSEQ multiplex PCR, and TCRdb holds only the in-frame ones, with some missing. In the table there are 120,000 or so clones, roughly 87% of which are singletons. The sequencing used peripheral blood, collected on day 0 of AZD1222 vaccination. These receptors all stem from an adult in good health.

This clone appeared once. This chain joins TRBV19 and TRBJ2-1, with TRBD2 matching 9 bases. V gave up 3 bases and J gave up 4 bases; unmatched junction bases: 10. From germline, CDR1 is LNHDA and CDR2 SQIVND (reference sequence). The CDR3 length is 17 residues. Here the CDR3 DNA reads TGTGCCAGTAGTATTTGGGCTAGCGGGAAGCTATACAATGAGCAGTTCTTC. Translating gives CASSIWASGKLYNEQFF.

The chain carries TRBV19 and TRBJ1-1; D not resolved. This CDR3 contains 14 residues. V lost 0 bases to trimming and J lost 6 bases, with 11 bases between them. The germline CDR1 and CDR2 sequences are LNHDA and SQIVND (reference sequence). CDR3 amino acids: CASSIDRVAAEAFF. In DNA, the CDR3 is TGTGCCAGTAGTATAGATCGGGTCGCAGCTGAAGCTTTCTTT.

This chain uses TRBV6-1 with TRBJ1-5; 8 bases align to TRBD1. V lost 3 bases and J lost 7; bases outside the gene matches: 5. This CDR3 region has 14 residues. The germline gives CDR1 MNHNS, CDR2 SASEGT. CDR3 residues: CASSEDRERQPQHF. The CDR3 bases are TGTGCCAGCAGTGAGGACAGGGAGAGGCAGCCCCAGCATTTT.

The V call is TRBV9, the J call TRBJ2-3; D not resolved. V shed 5 bases and J shed 4 bases, with 14 bases lying between them. Per the germline V gene, CDR1 is SGDLS and CDR2 is YYNGEE. The CDR3 totals 14 residues. This chain's CDR3 is CASSVETRPDTQYF. The CDR3 DNA sequence: TGTGCCAGCAGTGTCGAGACGAGACCAGATACGCAGTATTTT.

V and J are TRBV11-2 and TRBJ1-2; 10 bases line up with TRBD1. This CDR3 is 18 amino acids long. With 2 bases clipped from V and 0 bases from J, the junction kept 9 bases outside the gene matches. The germline gives CDR1 SGHAT, CDR2 FQNNGV. The CDR3 is CASSLTRTGGRANYGYTF. Written as DNA, the CDR3 is TGTGCCAGCAGCTTAACCCGGACAGGGGGAAGAGCTAACTATGGCTACACCTTC. Combining the CDR3 with reference TRBV11-2 and TRBJ1-2 gives the whole variable domain EAGVAQSPRYKIIEKRQSVAFWCNPISGHATLYWYQQILGQGPKLLIQFQNNGVVDDSQLPKDRFSAERLKGVDSTLKIQPAKLEDSAVYLCASSLTRTGGRANYGYTFGSGTRLTVV.

V usage is TRBV6-5 and J usage is TRBJ2-7; 11 bases match TRBD1. The CDR3 length is 15 residues. Looked up from germline, CDR1 is MNHEY and CDR2 is SVGAGI. V gave up 4 bases and J gave up 3 bases; unmatched junction bases: 5. CDR3 in amino acids: CASSFRGTGGYEQYF. In nucleotides, the CDR3 is TGTGCCAGCAGTTTCCGGGGGACAGGGGGCTACGAGCAGTACTTC.

The chain joins TRBV15 to TRBJ1-4; 7 positions agree with TRBD1. Trimming at V came to 4 bases and at J to 4 bases, leaving 6 bases not matched to a gene. Germline V gives CDR1 LNHNV, CDR2 YYDKDF (reference sequence). CDR3 size: 15 residues. The chain's CDR3 is CATSISTGYNEKLFF. For the CDR3, the DNA is TGTGCCACCAGCATCTCGACAGGGTATAATGAAAAACTGTTTTTT.

The chain is built from TRBV12-3 or TRBV12-4 and TRBJ2-7; D is unresolved. This CDR3 is 11 amino acids long. V lost 6 bases and J lost 3, with 6 bases in between. Here the CDR3 reads CASSVNYEQYF. In nucleotides, the CDR3 is TGTGCCAGCAGCGTAAACTACGAGCAGTACTTC.

The chain couples TRBV7-2 to TRBJ2-1; the D is unclear. There are 14 residues in the CDR3. The V and J ends lost 0 bases and 12 bases respectively, with 15 bases between them. Germline CDR1 SGHTA, CDR2 FQGNSA. CDR3 bases: TGTGCCAGCAGCTTAGCGTCCTCATCTCGAGGGCAGTTCTTC. This codes for CASSLASSSRGQFF.

V and J are TRBV6-5 and TRBJ2-3; no clear D. This CDR3 contains 11 residues. CDR1 MNHEY and CDR2 SVGAGI come from the germline V gene. The V end was cut by 7 bases, the J end by 5 bases, with 7 bases between. The CDR3 reads CASISGDTQYF. CDR3 nucleotide sequence: TGTGCCAGCATTTCGGGAGATACGCAGTATTTT.

The CDR3 nucleotides are TGTGCCAGCAGCTTAAGCGGGGCAGGGAGTGAGCCCCAGCATTTT. Protein: CASSLSGAGSEPQHF. The genes are TRBV11-2 and TRBJ1-5, with TRBD1 as a possible D gene (5 bases). CDR3 length: 15 amino acids. Trimming stripped 2 bases from V and 8 bases from J, with 16 bases between. CDR1 and CDR2 from the germline V gene are SGHAT and FQNNGV.

The V and J genes are TRBV7-9 and TRBJ2-7; D possibly matches TRBD1 or TRBD2 (7 bases each). Germline V gene data show CDR1 as SEHNR and CDR2 as FQNEAQ (reference sequence). The V gene lost 5 bases and the J gene lost 1 base, with 15 bases spanning the gap. The CDR3 length is 15 residues. CDR3: CASSKRDSQSYEQYF. In DNA form, the CDR3 reads TGTGCCAGCAGCAAGCGGGACAGCCAATCCTACGAGCAGTACTTC.

This clone appeared once. The chain has TRBV4-1 and TRBJ1-1; no definite D call. CDR1 and CDR2 from the germline V gene are MGHRA and YSYEKL. V was clipped by 1 base and J by 0 bases, with 3 bases between them. The CDR3 totals 13 residues. For the CDR3, the DNA is TGCGCCAGCAGCCAAGGGGTGAACACTGAAGCTTTCTTT. Amino acid sequence: CASSQGVNTEAFF.

Written as DNA, the CDR3 is TGTGCCAGCAGCAGGGCCAACACTGAAGCTTTCTTT. This codes for CASSRANTEAFF. The chain is built from TRBV6-5 and TRBJ1-1, with D maybe TRBD1 (5 bases). The CDR3 totals 12 residues. CDR1 and CDR2 from the germline V gene are MNHEY and SVGAGI. V was trimmed by 6 bases and J by 2 bases, leaving 7 bases between them.

The J gene is TRBJ2-3, the V gene TRBV9; unclear D gene. Germline V lookup: CDR1 SGDLS, CDR2 YYNGEE. Trimming cost V 0 bases and J 0 bases, with 8 bases left between them. The CDR3 is 15 amino acids. CDR3 DNA: TGTGCCAGCAGCGTAGACCAAACTAGCACAGATACGCAGTATTTT. Amino acid sequence: CASSVDQTSTDTQYF.